This entry features one T cell receptor (beta chain) sequence. This CDR3 is built from 12 residues. Trimming removed 3 bases from V and 7 bases from J, with 9 bases in between. The germline V gene encodes CDR1 MNHEY and CDR2 SVGAGI. The sample comes from a study of blood T cells in healthy people across ages. A J-beta primer mix and a sample-barcoded 5' primer were used in a second PCR of about 7 to 11 cycles. Using its own MiXCR run on the 5' RACE reads, TCRdb lists one record per CDR3 protein. This table holds about 900,000 distinct CDR3 sequences, about 44% found once. Source material: blood. The receptor comes from a man aged 25 to 45 in good health. This sequence joins TRBV6-5 and TRBJ1-2; D is unresolved. Here the CDR3 DNA reads TGTGCCAGCAGTTATAAGGGCTGTGGCTACACCTTC. Encoded protein: CASSYKGCGYTF.